This entry concerns a single T cell receptor beta chain. Antigen: not known. These data belong to a study of T cells after yellow fever vaccination. Looking at the study overall: The authors prepared low-cell-number fractions using SMART-Seq v4 Ultra Low Input. Findings and caveats of the study: Overlap between CD4 and CD8 compartments was detected for a small share of clonotypes.

CDR1 is SGHTA and CDR2 is FQGNSA in the germline V gene. V shed 5 bases, J shed 4 bases, and the junction held 6 bases outside the gene matches. The CDR3 is 14 amino acids. 5'RACE template switching produced TCR cDNA carrying a universal primer site and UMIs. Each CDR3 protein is one row after TCRdb ran MiXCR on the 5' RACE reads. Of around 600,000 distinct CDR3 sequences in the sample, more than 9% were seen once. This TCR came from a man under 40 who received the YFV17D yellow fever vaccine. This specimen was PBMCs, taken on the day of the yellow fever booster vaccination. This chain links TRBV7-2 with TRBJ2-7; 9 positions match TRBD1. DNA for the CDR3: TGTGCCAGCAGCCTACAGGGGGCGACGTACGAGCAGTACTTC. Amino acids: CASSLQGATYEQYF.